This TCR beta chain was observed in a study of T cell repertoires in cytomegalovirus infection. The study, taken as a whole, reports: Ex vivo, HLA-C-restricted CMV-specific TCR beta clonotypes prevailed over the rest of the response. Summed frequency of public TCR beta families distinguished CMV carriers with the relevant HLA.

TCRdb fed the reads into MiXCR, producing one record per CDR3 protein. The table has hundreds of thousands of distinct CDR3 sequences, less than 40% seen once. This CDR3 contains 16 residues. Germline values: CDR1 DFQATT, CDR2 SNEGSKA (reference sequence). Trimming at V came to 5 bases and at J to 4 bases, leaving 10 bases not matched to a gene. Concerning this clonotype: Its antigen is still unknown.

The source material was PBMCs. The gene calls are TRBV20-1 and TRBJ2-3; 12 nucleotides line up with TRBD2. The source is a human donor in good health (CMV status not recorded). Some clones in this sample may be carry-over from other donors' samples. The CDR3 nucleotides are TGCAGTGCTGGATCTAGCGGGAGGGCCGTCCCAGATACGCAGTATTTT. Its protein is CSAGSSGRAVPDTQYF.